These T cell receptor beta chains were read from a single sample in a study of blood T cell repertoires in COVID-19. The table came from immunoSEQ multiplex PCR; TCRdb's copy has only in-frame clones and leaves some out. The sample has about 200,000 clones, about nine tenths seen once. Sequencing was carried out using peripheral blood. The receptors derive from a woman between 50 and 59 years old with acute or convalescent COVID-19. The CDR3 runs from the conserved cysteine through the conserved F or W. D genes are given only for firm matches. Some rows mark clone size as missing; the rest say once, few, many or name a class of expanded clone.

D | size | J | V | DNA | CDR3
TRBD2 | - | TRBJ2-3 | TRBV11-2 | TGTGCCAGCAGCTTATCCGGGACTATAGCTAGAAGGGCAGATACGCAGTATTTT | CASSLSGTIARRADTQYF
- | - | TRBJ2-6 | TRBV7-2 | TGTGCCAGCAGCTCCCAGATGACAGCCTCTGGGGCCAACGTCCTGACTTTC | CASSSQMTASGANVLTF
- | - | TRBJ2-3 | TRBV10-2 | TGCGCCAGCAGTGTTGCGGGCTGGGATACGCAGTATTTT | CASSVAGWDTQYF
- | - | TRBJ1-1 | TRBV11-3 | TGTGCCAGCACCCCGGGGAGGAACACTGAAGCTTTCTTT | CASTPGRNTEAFF
- | - | TRBJ2-7 | TRBV12-3/TRBV12-4 | TGTGCCAGCAGCGGCAGGAAATACGAGCAGTACTTC | CASSGRKYEQYF
TRBD2 | - | TRBJ2-3 | TRBV19 | TGTGCCAGTAGTATGAAAGCGGGAGGTTACGCAGATACGCAGTATTTT | CASSMKAGGYADTQYF
- | - | TRBJ2-3 | TRBV7-6 | TGTGCCAGCAGCTCTAGACAGGCCTGGGTTTTCGCAGATACGCAGTATTTT | CASSSRQAWVFADTQYF
- | few | TRBJ1-1 | TRBV6-5 | TGTGCCAGCAGTTCACAGGGGAACACTGAAGCTTTCTTT | CASSSQGNTEAFF
TRBD1 | - | TRBJ2-5 | TRBV5-4 | TGTGCCAGCAGCGCGACTCCGGGACAGGGGCCGCTCACCCAGTACTTC | CASSATPGQGPLTQYF
TRBD2 | - | TRBJ2-1 | TRBV7-8 | TGTGCCAGCAGCTTAGACGATGCGGGAGCCCCATACAATGAGCAGTTCTTC | CASSLDDAGAPYNEQFF
- | - | TRBJ1-2 | TRBV20-1 | TGCAGTGTCAGAGATCGGTATGGCTACACCTTC | CSVRDRYGYTF
TRBD2 | - | TRBJ2-1 | TRBV7-7 | TGTGCCAGCAGCTTATATAGCGGGAGTGGCAATGAGCAGTTCTTC | CASSLYSGSGNEQFF
TRBD1 | - | TRBJ1-5 | TRBV15 | TGTGCCACCAGCAGGGAGGACAGGGGGAATCAGCCCCAGCATTTT | CATSREDRGNQPQHF
TRBD1 | few | TRBJ2-5 | TRBV11-2 | TGTGCCAGCAGCTCAGGGGGCCCGGTCGCCGAGACCCAGTACTTC | CASSSGGPVAETQYF
TRBD2 | few | TRBJ2-1 | TRBV7-3 | TGTGCCAGCAGCTTAAAGATCCCCGCTAGCGGGGCATACAATGAGCAGTTCTTC | CASSLKIPASGAYNEQFF
- | once | TRBJ1-5 | TRBV15 | TGTGCCACCAGCAGAGATAAGCGGGGAGTTCAGCCCCAGCATTTT | CATSRDKRGVQPQHF
- | few | TRBJ1-5 | TRBV10-1 | TGCGCCAGCAGTAGCGGGACAACCAGCAATCAGCCCCAGCATTTT | CASSSGTTSNQPQHF
TRBD1 | - | TRBJ1-1 | TRBV5-1 | TGCGCCAGCAGCTTTAACAGGGGCACTGAAGCTTTCTTT | CASSFNRGTEAFF
TRBD2 | - | TRBJ2-3 | TRBV18 | TGTGCCAGCTCACACGGACTAGCGGGGCGCACAGATACGCAGTATTTT | CASSHGLAGRTDTQYF
- | - | TRBJ1-3 | TRBV19 | TGTGCCAGTCAATCTGGGGGGGGCGCAGGAAACACCATATATTTT | CASQSGGGAGNTIYF
TRBD1 | - | TRBJ1-1 | TRBV9 | TGTGCCAGCAGCCCCGGGACAGGTGGGACTGAAGCTTTCTTT | CASSPGTGGTEAFF
- | - | TRBJ2-7 | TRBV18 | TGTGCCAGCTCACCACCGGGTCGGGGGATCTTCTACGAGCAGTACTTC | CASSPPGRGIFYEQYF